One and the same sample provided the 21 T cell receptor beta chains below, sequenced in a study of blood T cell repertoires in COVID-19. The table came from immunoSEQ multiplex PCR; TCRdb's copy has only in-frame clones and leaves some out. The sample has 110,000 or so clones, around 87% seen once; the top ten hold more than 2%. The sample consisted of peripheral blood. The receptors originated from a woman aged 45-59 years with acute or convalescent COVID-19.

The chain carries TRBV19 and TRBJ1-1; perhaps TRBD1 as D (6 bases). V shed 1 base and J shed 1 base, with 13 bases lying between them. Looked up from germline, CDR1 is LNHDA and CDR2 is SQIVND (reference sequence). The CDR3 has 16 amino acids. This CDR3 reads CASSIVSGHSNTEAFF. The CDR3 DNA reads as TGTGCCAGTAGTATAGTTTCGGGACACTCGAACACTGAAGCTTTCTTT.

The rearrangement joins TRBV6-2 or TRBV6-3 to TRBJ1-2, with TRBD1 identical over 9 bases. The V segment lost 2 bases and the J segment 7 bases; nucleotides outside the gene matches: 11. The CDR3 covers 16 residues. Germline CDR1 and CDR2: MNHEY and SVGEGT. CDR3 residues: CASSYTVGQGIAGYTF. The CDR3 nucleotides are TGTGCCAGCAGTTACACCGTGGGACAGGGAATTGCTGGCTACACCTTC.

This clone has at least ten counts. The rearrangement links TRBV30 to TRBJ1-5, with D perhaps TRBD1 (5 bases). Germline CDR1 reads GTSNPN; CDR2 reads SVGIG (reference sequence). This CDR3 is built from 14 residues. V lost 5 bases to trimming and J lost 5 bases, with 16 bases between them. The CDR3 DNA reads TGTGCCTGGGGGCATGACAGAGCGTATCAGCCCCAGCATTTT. Translation: CAWGHDRAYQPQHF. The full variable domain, rest sourced from reference TRBV30 and TRBJ1-5, is SQTIHQWPATLVQPVGSPLSLECTVEGTSNPNLYWYRQAAGRGLQLLFYSVGIGQISSEVPQNLSASRPQDRQFILSSKKLLLSDSGFYLCAWGHDRAYQPQHFGDGTRLSIL.

This clone appeared a few times. The chain has TRBV2 and TRBJ1-1, with D maybe TRBD1 (5 bases). Germline lookup yields CDR1 SNHLY and CDR2 FYNNEI. CDR3 length: 14 residues. V was clipped by 7 bases and J by 0 bases, with 12 bases between them. DNA of the CDR3: TGTGCCAGCAAGGCGGGGGTCATGAACACTGAAGCTTTCTTT. It codes for CASKAGVMNTEAFF. The variable domain in full, completed from reference TRBV2 and TRBJ1-1, reads EPEVTQTPSHQVTQMGQEVILRCVPISNHLYFYWYRQILGQKVEFLVSFYNNEISEKSEIFDDQFSVERPDGSNFTLKIRSTKLEDSAMYFCASKAGVMNTEAFFGQGTRLTVV.

Points on this clone: The same CDR3 can be traced to other DNA sequences in this sample. V and J are TRBV5-4 and TRBJ1-2; 7 bases agree with TRBD1. CDR1 is SGHNT and CDR2 is YYREEE in the germline V gene (reference sequence). The V gene end was trimmed by 0 bases and the J gene end by 3 bases; junction bases not matched to a gene: 2. This CDR3 spans 14 amino acids. The CDR3 protein is CASSLGQGDYGYTF. The CDR3 bases are TGTGCCAGCAGCTTGGGACAGGGAGACTATGGCTACACCTTC.

This chain's CDR3 is CASSLRQGILIYGYTF. CDR3 coding DNA: TGTGCCAGCAGCCTCCGGCAGGGGATCCTTATCTATGGCTACACCTTC. The chain joins TRBV5-6 to TRBJ1-2; D may be TRBD1 (6 bases). Trimming took off 4 bases at V and 4 bases at J, with 20 bases between the two ends. Germline values: CDR1 SGHDT, CDR2 YYEEEE. This CDR3 spans 16 amino acids.

The gene calls are TRBV29-1 and TRBJ1-2; 11 bases match TRBD1. The J segment lost 4 bases and the V segment lost 3 bases, leaving 4 bases of the junction unmatched. In germline, CDR1 is SQVTM, CDR2 ANQGSEA. This CDR3 is built from 14 residues. The CDR3 is CSVDLGQGGYGYTF. The CDR3 DNA reads TGCAGCGTTGATTTGGGACAGGGGGGCTATGGCTACACCTTC.

The rearrangement links TRBV6-5 to TRBJ2-1; 11 nucleotides match TRBD2. The CDR3 sequence is 16 residues long. V dropped 4 bases and J dropped 4; count of bases not matched to a gene: 6. From germline, CDR1 is MNHEY and CDR2 SVGAGI. The CDR3 is CASSSRLAGRYNEQFF. For the CDR3, the DNA is TGTGCCAGCAGTTCGAGACTAGCGGGGAGGTACAATGAGCAGTTCTTC.

The chain links TRBV19 to TRBJ1-5; 9 nucleotides line up with TRBD1. V gave up 3 bases and J gave up 4 bases; unmatched junction bases: 7. The CDR3 extends over 16 amino acids. Germline CDR1 reads LNHDA; CDR2 reads SQIVND (reference sequence). This CDR3 is CASSIPGDRENQPQHF. The DNA for the CDR3 is TGTGCCAGTAGTATCCCGGGGGACAGGGAGAATCAGCCCCAGCATTTT.

This chain joins TRBV6-5 and TRBJ2-1; D unclear. Germline V CDR1 and CDR2: MNHEY, SVGAGI. V gave up 7 bases and J gave up 5 bases, with 12 bases separating them. This CDR3 is built from 13 residues. CDR3 region: CASMGSRNNEQFF. The DNA for the CDR3 is TGTGCCAGCATGGGTAGCAGAAACAATGAGCAGTTCTTC.

The CDR3 sequence: CASRFSGSGSDTQYF. CDR3 nucleotide sequence: TGTGCCAGCCGGTTTTCCGGGAGTGGTTCAGATACGCAGTATTTT. The genes are TRBV27 and TRBJ2-3, with D perhaps TRBD2 (6 bases). Trimming took 8 bases from V and 4 from J, leaving 19 bases between them. CDR1 MNHEY and CDR2 SMNVEV come from the germline V gene (reference sequence). The CDR3 has 15 amino acids.

The chain uses TRBV4-1 and TRBJ1-2, with 7 positions matching TRBD1. This CDR3 has 15 amino acids. Per germline, CDR1 MGHRA and CDR2 YSYEKL. The J segment lost 4 bases and the V segment lost 1 base, leaving 6 bases of the junction unmatched. CDR3: CASSQAGQRRYGYTF. The CDR3 bases are TGCGCCAGCAGCCAAGCGGGACAGCGCCGCTATGGCTACACCTTC.

The chain joins TRBV7-2 to TRBJ2-7; possibly TRBD2 for D (5 bases). The CDR3 spans 14 residues. Germline loops: CDR1 SGHTA, CDR2 FQGNSA. The V end was cut by 5 bases, the J end by 3 bases, with 14 bases between. The CDR3 is CASSPAGGNYEQYF. The CDR3 DNA reads as TGTGCCAGCAGCCCGGCGGGCGGAAACTACGAGCAGTACTTC.

In this sample, this clone turned up a few times. The chain has TRBV19 and TRBJ1-2, with 7 bases lining up with TRBD1. The V and J ends lost 5 bases and 4 bases, in that order; junction bases with no gene match: 7. CDR3 length: 14 amino acids. Germline V CDR1 and CDR2: LNHDA, SQIVND (reference sequence). CDR3 sequence: CASSPPDRPYGYTF. The CDR3 region has the DNA TGTGCCAGTAGTCCCCCGGACAGGCCCTATGGCTACACCTTC.

Concerning this clone: The identical CDR3 is also encoded by other nucleotide sequences in the sample. This chain joins TRBV18 and TRBJ1-1, with 8 positions matching TRBD1. CDR1 and CDR2 (germline): KGHSH, LQKENI. J lost 3 bases, V lost 3 bases, and 0 bases had no gene match. The CDR3 is made up of 13 amino acids. The CDR3 spells CASSPDRDTEAFF. The DNA for the CDR3 is TGTGCCAGCTCACCGGACAGGGACACTGAAGCTTTCTTT. The full variable domain, completed using reference TRBV18 and TRBJ1-1, is NAGVMQNPRHLVRRRGQEARLRCSPMKGHSHVYWYRQLPEEGLKFMVYLQKENIIDESGMPKERFSAEFPKEGPSILRIQQVVRGDSAAYFCASSPDRDTEAFFGQGTRLTVV.

The gene calls are TRBV3-1 (or the pseudogene TRBV3-2) and TRBJ2-7; possible D gene TRBD2, 5 bases. The CDR3 covers 14 residues. In germline, CDR1 is LGHDT, CDR2 YNNKEL (reference sequence). Trimming stripped 4 bases from V and 2 bases from J, with 12 bases between. CDR3 in amino acids: CASSPSHRAYEQYF. The CDR3 DNA reads TGTGCCAGCAGCCCTAGCCACCGGGCCTACGAGCAGTACTTC.

V gene TRBV6-5 combines with J gene TRBJ1-2, with 8 bases fitting TRBD1. The CDR3 totals 15 residues. CDR1 is MNHEY and CDR2 is SVGAGI in the germline V gene. The V segment lost 4 bases and the J segment 5 bases; nucleotides outside the gene matches: 9. The DNA for the CDR3 is TGTGCCAGCAGTTCCCCCCAGGGGGCCAAGTATGGCTACACCTTC. This sequence encodes CASSSPQGAKYGYTF.

The V gene is TRBV4-1, the J gene TRBJ2-3, with a weak D call TRBD2 (5 bases). CDR3 length equals 17 residues. Trimming pared 0 bases from V and 0 bases from J, leaving 13 bases between. CDR1 is MGHRA and CDR2 is YSYEKL in the germline V gene. The CDR3 bases are TGCGCCAGCAGCCAAGATAGGACTTCCCTAAGCACAGATACGCAGTATTTT. As protein: CASSQDRTSLSTDTQYF.

V and J are TRBV2 and TRBJ2-7; 7 nucleotides match TRBD1. CDR3 length: 15 residues. Unmatched junction bases numbered 8, after V lost 2 bases and J lost 4 bases. CDR1 SNHLY and CDR2 FYNNEI come from the germline V gene. The DNA of the CDR3 is TGTGCCAGCAGTGAAACAGCAGGGGGACGGTACGAGCAGTACTTC. This codes for CASSETAGGRYEQYF.

Here the CDR3 reads CASSPSPGGEPQHF. The DNA of the CDR3 is TGTGCCAGCAGCCCGTCCCCCGGGGGGGAGCCCCAGCATTTT. The V gene is TRBV7-2, the J gene TRBJ1-5; D is possibly TRBD1 (5 bases). From germline, CDR1 is SGHTA and CDR2 FQGNSA. With 5 bases removed from V and 8 bases from J, the gap between germline ends came to 16 bases. The CDR3 extends over 14 amino acids.

The chain carries TRBV29-1 and TRBJ1-4; a possible D gene is TRBD1 (6 bases). The CDR3 is 15 residues long. The V end was cut by 1 base, the J end by 7 bases, with 16 bases between. Germline CDR1 and CDR2: SQVTM and ANQGSEA. Here the CDR3 reads CSVEVWGGGGEKLFF. The DNA for the CDR3 is TGCAGCGTTGAAGTGTGGGGGGGCGGAGGTGAAAAACTGTTTTTT.